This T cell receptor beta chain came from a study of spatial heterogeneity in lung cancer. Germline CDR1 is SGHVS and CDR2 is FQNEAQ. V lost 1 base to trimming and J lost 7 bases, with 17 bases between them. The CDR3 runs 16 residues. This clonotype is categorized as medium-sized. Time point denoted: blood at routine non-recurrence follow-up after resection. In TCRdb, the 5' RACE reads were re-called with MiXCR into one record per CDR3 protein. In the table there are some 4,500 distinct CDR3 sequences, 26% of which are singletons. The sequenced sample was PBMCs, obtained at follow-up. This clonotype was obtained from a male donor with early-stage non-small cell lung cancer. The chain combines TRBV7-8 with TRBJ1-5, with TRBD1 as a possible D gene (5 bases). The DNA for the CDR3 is TGTGCCAGCAGCTTAGAAGGGGCGAGGTATTCCCAGCCCCAGCATTTT. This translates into CASSLEGARYSQPQHF.